This T cell receptor beta chain was captured in a study of cytomegalovirus exposure and HLA in healthy donors. Regarding the study as a whole: Reportedly, fewer N-insertions than the 666-donor mean appeared in an Asian-associated ancestry cluster in a later analysis.

Remarks on this clone: What it binds is not known.

The CDR3 contains 14 residues. Per germline, CDR1 SGHTA and CDR2 FQGTGA. The germline V and J ends were trimmed by 5 bases and 5 bases, with 13 bases remaining between them. PCR primers comprised 60 Vbeta and 13 Jbeta primers. The data were produced by immunoSEQ multiplex PCR, yet TCRdb's version contains in-frame clones alone and is incomplete. The table for this sample gives about 96,000 clones. The specimen sequenced was PBMCs. The sequence derives from a woman aged 25 to 39 in good health and CMV-seronegative. The chain recombines TRBV7-3 with TRBJ2-1; weak D call: TRBD1 (5 bases). CDR3 nucleotides: TGTGCCAGCAGCCGCCAGGGCGGAGACAATGAGCAGTTCTTC. Its translation is CASSRQGGDNEQFF.